The 22 T cell receptor beta chains reported below all come from one sample, sequenced in a study of graft-versus-host responses after intestinal transplantation. These TCRs' antigens remain unknown. Profiling relied on immunoSEQ multiplex PCR, and the TCRdb table lists in-frame clones only, not all of them. The data contain more than 90,000 clones, 93% of them seen just once; the ten biggest clones take up around 1%. The sequences come from unstimulated CD8+ T cells sorted from spleen or lymph node cells, collected before transplant. Source of these receptors: a human donor who was the organ donor for an intestinal transplant.

This rearrangement joins TRBV11-2 to TRBJ2-3; D tentatively fits TRBD1 or TRBD2 (6 bases each). Between the trimmed V and J ends, which lost 5 bases and 4 bases, there was a span of 16 bases. From germline, CDR1 is SGHAT and CDR2 FQNNGV. CDR3 size: 15 residues. This CDR3 reads CASSPRAEGADTQYF. In DNA, the CDR3 is TGTGCCAGCAGCCCCCGAGCGGAGGGGGCAGATACGCAGTATTTT.

The CDR3 region has the DNA TGTGCCAGCAGCTTGTATAGGAGACCCAACTATGGCTACACCTTC. Translating gives CASSLYRRPNYGYTF. This chain uses TRBV5-4 with TRBJ1-2; D call uncertain. CDR3 length: 15 amino acids. The V and J ends lost 1 base and 2 bases respectively, with 12 bases between them. CDR1 SGHNT and CDR2 YYREEE come from the germline V gene (reference sequence). Full variable domain (outside the CDR3, taken from reference TRBV5-4 and TRBJ1-2): ETGVTQSPTHLIKTRGQQVTLRCSSQSGHNTVSWYQQALGQGPQFIFQYYREEENGRGNFPPRFSGLQFPNYSSELNVNALELDDSALYLCASSLYRRPNYGYTFGSGTRLTVV.

This clone was detected only once. This sequence joins TRBV7-3 and TRBJ2-5; tentative D call: TRBD2 (5 bases). The end of the DNA aligns better with TRBJ2-7, so the J call may be wrong. The germline V gene has CDR1 SGHTA and CDR2 FQGTGA. This CDR3 is 15 amino acids long. The CDR3 loop is CARRILGVLMHEQYF. The CDR3 nucleotides read TGTGCCAGACGGATACTAGGAGTCCTAATGCACGAGCAGTACTTC.

This chain joins TRBV6-6 and TRBJ1-2; 9 nucleotides agree with TRBD1. Germline-derived CDR1 and CDR2 are MNHNY and SVGAGI (reference sequence). The CDR3 consists of 15 residues. J gave up 7 bases and V 4 bases, and 10 bases lay outside the gene matches. The CDR3 is CASSLPGDRAFGYTF. In nucleotides, the CDR3 is TGTGCCAGCAGTTTACCAGGGGACAGGGCGTTTGGCTACACCTTC.

A single count supports this clone. The chain links TRBV19 to TRBJ2-7; 7 nucleotides line up with TRBD2. Germline assignment: CDR1 LNHDA and CDR2 SQIVND (reference sequence). The CDR3 contains 13 residues. Trimming cost V 3 bases and J 5 bases; bases outside gene matches: 4. The DNA of the CDR3 is TGTGCCAGTAGTATCCCGGGAGGACACGAGCAGTACTTC. Its translation is CASSIPGGHEQYF.

This chain uses TRBV2 with TRBJ2-7; tentatively, D is TRBD1 (6 bases). The ends were cut back, 8 bases at V and 0 bases at J, with 23 bases in the middle. Germline V gene sequence: CDR1 SNHLY, CDR2 FYNNEI. The CDR3 is 17 residues long. CDR3 sequence (DNA): TGTGCCAGCGAAGGGACAACGCCCTGGAGTCTCTCCTACGAGCAGTACTTC. Translated, it gives CASEGTTPWSLSYEQYF.

The chain carries TRBV18 and TRBJ2-7; tentatively, D is TRBD1 (5 bases). This CDR3 is built from 13 residues. In germline, CDR1 is KGHSH, CDR2 LQKENI. With 2 bases removed from V and 4 bases from J, the gap between germline ends came to 9 bases. CDR3 nucleotide sequence: TGTGCCAGCTCACCAGACAGCTATTACGAGCAGTACTTC. It is translated as CASSPDSYYEQYF.

The chain couples TRBV4-1 to TRBJ2-7, with unresolved D. V lost 2 bases to trimming and J lost 2 bases, with 10 bases between them. The CDR3 runs to 14 residues. Germline assignment: CDR1 MGHRA and CDR2 YSYEKL. The CDR3, as DNA: TGCGCCAGCAGCCAACCTTGGCTTACCTACGAGCAGTACTTC. Encoded protein: CASSQPWLTYEQYF.

The chain carries TRBV5-6 and TRBJ2-3; the D call may be TRBD1 or TRBD2 (6 bases each). CDR3 length equals 13 residues. The V gene lost 0 bases and the J gene lost 11 bases, with 13 bases spanning the gap. Germline CDR1 is SGHDT and CDR2 is YYEEEE. The chain's CDR3 is CASSLAGRDMQYF. The DNA of the CDR3 is TGTGCCAGCAGCTTGGCAGGGCGGGACATGCAGTATTTT.

The chain employs TRBV13 and TRBJ2-3, with D unresolved. CDR1 is PRHDT and CDR2 is FYEKMQ in the germline V gene (reference sequence). Between the trimmed V and J ends, which lost 4 bases and 4 bases, there was a span of 6 bases. CDR3 length: 12 amino acids. CDR3 in amino acids: CASSSGPDTQYF. DNA for the CDR3: TGTGCCAGCAGCTCCGGACCAGATACGCAGTATTTT.

V usage is TRBV5-6 and J usage is TRBJ2-7; D is unresolved. This CDR3 region has 13 residues. CDR1 is SGHDT, CDR2 YYEEEE, per germline. V gave up 2 bases and J gave up 5 bases, with 11 bases separating them. CDR3 amino acids: CASSFGDWDEQYF. The DNA for the CDR3 is TGTGCCAGCAGCTTTGGGGATTGGGACGAGCAGTACTTC.

This chain uses TRBV5-1 with TRBJ2-1; 10 bases line up with TRBD2. Germline lookup yields CDR1 SGHRS and CDR2 YFSETQ. The CDR3 covers 18 residues. Trimming took 1 base from V and 3 from J; bases not matched to a gene: 10. In nucleotides, the CDR3 is TGCGCCAGCAGCTTGCGGCTAGCGGGAGCCACCGTCTACAATGAGCAGTTCTTC. This encodes CASSLRLAGATVYNEQFF.

This clone appeared a few times. The chain is built from TRBV28 and TRBJ1-3; D gene uncertain. Trimming removed 6 bases at V and 3 bases at J, with 18 bases between. This CDR3 has 16 amino acids. Germline lookup yields CDR1 MDHEN and CDR2 SYDVKM. The CDR3 here is CASSPAGPRFGNTIYF. The CDR3 DNA sequence: TGTGCCAGCAGCCCCGCCGGGCCGCGCTTTGGAAACACCATATATTTT.

The chain's CDR3 is CATTLGTGPMEAFF. CDR3 in DNA: TGTGCCACGACTCTTGGGACAGGGCCGATGGAAGCTTTCTTT. The J gene is TRBJ1-1, the V gene TRBV19, with 9 bases matching TRBD1. Germline V gene data show CDR1 as LNHDA and CDR2 as SQIVND (reference sequence). The J segment lost 8 bases and the V segment lost 10 bases, leaving 14 bases of the junction unmatched. This CDR3 spans 14 amino acids.

This rearrangement joins TRBV6-5 to TRBJ1-5; a weak D match, TRBD1 (5 bases). Per the germline V gene, CDR1 is MNHEY and CDR2 is SVGAGI. V was trimmed by 4 bases and J by 3 bases, leaving 10 bases between them. The CDR3 is 14 amino acids. The CDR3 loop is CASSFGANNQPQHF. CDR3 DNA sequence: TGTGCCAGCAGTTTCGGGGCTAACAATCAGCCCCAGCATTTT.

This chain uses TRBV27 with TRBJ2-1; D not resolved. The V end lost 3 bases, the J end lost 5 bases, and 8 bases lay between the germline ends. CDR1 is MNHEY, CDR2 SMNVEV, per germline (reference sequence). This CDR3 region has 13 residues. The CDR3 bases are TGTGCCAGCAGTTTTTCGGCGAACAATGAGCAGTTCTTC. This translates into CASSFSANNEQFF.

This chain connects TRBV29-1 to TRBJ2-1; D call uncertain. The CDR3 sequence is 13 residues long. Trimming took 1 base from V and 6 from J, leaving 10 bases between them. Germline CDR1 reads SQVTM; CDR2 reads ANQGSEA. The DNA of the CDR3 is TGCAGCGTTGAAGCCCCTGTGGCCAATGAGCAGTTCTTC. Protein sequence: CSVEAPVANEQFF.

The V call is TRBV6-6, the J call TRBJ2-7; no definite D call. Germline loops: CDR1 MNHNY, CDR2 SVGAGI (reference sequence). CDR3 length: 11 amino acids. V lost 10 bases to trimming and J lost 5 bases, with 12 bases between them. As DNA, the CDR3 is TGTGCCACCGGGTTCTGGGACGAGCAGTACTTC. It codes for CATGFWDEQYF.

The chain has TRBV28 and TRBJ1-2; D is ambiguous. Germline V CDR1 and CDR2: MDHEN, SYDVKM. The V and J ends lost 2 bases and 2 bases respectively, with 9 bases between them. The CDR3 is made up of 14 amino acids. CDR3 in DNA: TGTGCCAGCAGTTTAAACACCTTCAACTATGGCTACACCTTC. It codes for CASSLNTFNYGYTF.

This chain uses TRBV11-2 with TRBJ2-7; perhaps TRBD2 as D (6 bases). CDR1 is SGHAT, CDR2 FQNNGV, per germline. This CDR3 contains 15 residues. Deletions cut 1 base from V and 0 bases from J, with 10 bases between. This CDR3 is CASSLGRDHSYEQYF. In DNA form, the CDR3 reads TGTGCCAGCAGCTTAGGGCGGGATCACTCCTACGAGCAGTACTTC.

The chain combines TRBV4-2 with TRBJ1-3, with 7 bases that match TRBD1. The germline V gene encodes CDR1 LGHNA and CDR2 YNFKEQ. The V and J ends lost 1 base and 0 bases, in that order; junction bases with no gene match: 0. The CDR3 consists of 15 residues. The CDR3 loop is CASSQAGGSGNTIYF. CDR3 bases: TGTGCCAGCAGCCAAGCAGGGGGCTCTGGAAACACCATATATTTT.

The rearrangement links TRBV28 to TRBJ1-1, with TRBD1 as a possible D gene (6 bases). V was trimmed by 5 bases and J by 0 bases, leaving 13 bases between them. The CDR3 has 15 residues. Germline V CDR1 and CDR2: MDHEN, SYDVKM. The CDR3 nucleotides read TGTGCCAGCAGTAAATACAGGGAGATGAACACTGAAGCTTTCTTT. This encodes CASSKYREMNTEAFF. Complete variable domain (other parts from reference TRBV28 and TRBJ1-1): DVKVTQSSRYLVKRTGEKVFLECVQDMDHENMFWYRQDPGLGLRLIYFSYDVKMKEKGDIPEGYSVSREKKERFSLILESASTNQTSMYLCASSKYREMNTEAFFGQGTRLTVV.